The 26 T cell receptor beta chains in this list originate from one sample, sequenced in a study of shared clonotypes between healthy human individuals. Clones were read by immunoSEQ multiplex PCR, and TCRdb kept only the in-frame ones, dropping some. The data contain a few million clones, around 95% of them singletons. The sequencing input was naive CD4+ T cells sorted from blood. Subset meaning: CD45RA+ positively selected. These receptors were taken from a man aged 18 to 30 in good health.

The J gene is TRBJ1-4, the V gene TRBV6-1; D gene unclear. Germline V CDR1 and CDR2: MNHNS, SASEGT. V was cut by 5 bases and J by 8 bases, with 15 bases left in between. CDR3 length: 14 amino acids. The CDR3 region is CASSRTLVGEKLFF. The CDR3 DNA follows: TGTGCCAGCAGTAGGACGCTCGTAGGGGAAAAACTGTTTTTT.

This rearrangement joins TRBV6-5 to TRBJ2-2; 9 bases are a match to TRBD1. V shed 1 base, J shed 5 bases, and the junction held 5 bases outside the gene matches. The CDR3 sequence is 16 residues long. Germline CDR1 and CDR2: MNHEY and SVGAGI. CDR3 region: CASSYWGQGGTGELFF. Written as DNA, the CDR3 is TGTGCCAGCAGTTACTGGGGACAGGGAGGGACCGGGGAGCTGTTTTTT.

The chain has TRBV5-1 and TRBJ2-3, with 7 bases identical to TRBD2. The V gene's germline CDR1 is SGHRS and CDR2 YFSETQ. CDR3 length equals 16 residues. The J segment lost 4 bases and the V segment lost 6 bases, leaving 14 bases of the junction unmatched. The CDR3 DNA follows: TGCGCCAGCAACCGGGGGAGCGGGATTTACGCAGATACGCAGTATTTT. This codes for CASNRGSGIYADTQYF.

This clone came up once. The chain carries TRBV29-1 and TRBJ1-2, with 9 nucleotides matching TRBD1. CDR1 and CDR2 (germline): SQVTM, ANQGSEA. This CDR3 region has 14 residues. V was pared by 6 bases and J by 2 bases, with 7 bases of the junction left unmatched. The CDR3 DNA sequence: TGCAGCGTAGCGACAGGGGGATCGAACTATGGCTACACCTTC. Protein product: CSVATGGSNYGYTF.

The J gene is TRBJ1-2, the V gene TRBV2; D is perhaps TRBD1 (5 bases). The CDR3 length is 13 residues. V dropped 10 bases and J dropped 0 bases, with 12 bases sitting between them. Germline loops: CDR1 SNHLY, CDR2 FYNNEI. In DNA form, the CDR3 reads TGTGCCACCGGGGACGTAGCTAACTATGGCTACACCTTC. It yields the protein CATGDVANYGYTF.

The V call is TRBV5-1, the J call TRBJ2-5; D might be TRBD1 (6 bases). The CDR3 is 15 residues long. Germline loops: CDR1 SGHRS, CDR2 YFSETQ. V was cut by 3 bases and J by 1 base, with 13 bases left in between. CDR3 in amino acids: CASSYPTGPQETQYF. In DNA, the CDR3 is TGCGCCAGCAGCTACCCGACAGGACCCCAAGAGACCCAGTACTTC.

A word on this clone: The same CDR3 can be traced to other DNA sequences in this sample. V usage is TRBV6-1 and J usage is TRBJ2-1; 9 bases fit TRBD1. CDR3 size: 14 residues. V lost 3 bases, J lost 5 bases, and 2 bases stayed unmatched. The germline V gene has CDR1 MNHNS and CDR2 SASEGT. The CDR3 sequence is CASSERDRDNEQFF. CDR3 nucleotide sequence: TGTGCCAGCAGTGAGCGGGACAGGGACAATGAGCAGTTCTTC.

In this sample, this clone turned up once. The chain combines TRBV7-2 with TRBJ1-1; TRBD1 aligns across 7 bases. Losses at the gene ends were 5 bases for V and 1 base for J; bases not matched to a gene: 10. Germline V gene sequence: CDR1 SGHTA, CDR2 FQGNSA. The CDR3 has 16 residues. The CDR3 loop is CASSPRTGAENTEAFF. The CDR3 bases are TGTGCCAGCAGCCCTCGGACAGGAGCGGAGAACACTGAAGCTTTCTTT. Full variable domain (remainder filled in from reference TRBV7-2 and TRBJ1-1): GAGVSQSPSNKVTEKGKDVELRCDPISGHTALYWYRQSLGQGLEFLIYFQGNSAPDKSGLPSDRFSAERTGGSVSTLTIQRTQQEDSAVYLCASSPRTGAENTEAFFGQGTRLTVV.

The count of this clone is one. This sequence joins TRBV15 and TRBJ1-3; possibly TRBD1 for D (5 bases). CDR1 is LNHNV, CDR2 YYDKDF, per germline (reference sequence). V was trimmed by 5 bases and J by 2 bases, leaving 13 bases between them. The CDR3 totals 15 residues. The CDR3 DNA sequence: TGTGCCACCAGCTTGGGGGTGTTTGCTGGAAACACCATATATTTT. Translating it yields CATSLGVFAGNTIYF.

The CDR3 DNA follows: TGTGTCACCCGAATGGAAGAGACCCAGTACTTC. This translates into CVTRMEETQYF. This chain joins TRBV28 and TRBJ2-5; D ambiguous. Germline lookup yields CDR1 MDHEN and CDR2 SYDVKM. This CDR3 is built from 11 residues. The whole variable domain, remainder taken from reference TRBV28 and TRBJ2-5, is DVKVTQSSRYLVKRTGEKVFLECVQDMDHENMFWYRQDPGLGLRLIYFSYDVKMKEKGDIPEGYSVSREKKERFSLILESASTNQTSMYLCVTRMEETQYFGPGTRLLVL.

The chain joins TRBV2 to TRBJ2-7; 7 bases are shared with TRBD1. Trimming took 6 bases from V and 2 from J; bases not matched to a gene: 10. The CDR3 is 15 amino acids. Germline values: CDR1 SNHLY, CDR2 FYNNEI. CDR3 protein: CASRETGIITYEQYF. CDR3 bases: TGTGCCAGCAGAGAGACAGGGATAATTACCTACGAGCAGTACTTC. Full variable domain (outside the CDR3, taken from reference TRBV2 and TRBJ2-7): EPEVTQTPSHQVTQMGQEVILRCVPISNHLYFYWYRQILGQKVEFLVSFYNNEISEKSEIFDDQFSVERPDGSNFTLKIRSTKLEDSAMYFCASRETGIITYEQYFGPGTRLTVT.

This clone was seen once. The chain links TRBV4-3 to TRBJ2-6; TRBD2 aligns across 10 bases. Trimming took 0 bases from V and 0 from J; bases not matched to a gene: 8. Germline lookup yields CDR1 LGHNA and CDR2 YSLEER. This CDR3 region has 20 residues. The CDR3 protein is CASSQDLLAGANSGANVLTF. The CDR3 region has the DNA TGCGCCAGCAGCCAAGACCTCCTAGCGGGAGCCAACTCTGGGGCCAACGTCCTGACTTTC.

The chain joins TRBV19 to TRBJ2-2; the D call may be TRBD1 or TRBD2 (5 bases each). CDR1 is LNHDA, CDR2 SQIVND, per germline (reference sequence). This CDR3 spans 16 amino acids. V lost 0 bases to trimming and J lost 1 base, with 9 bases between them. CDR3 loop: CASSIEAGRNTGELFF. In nucleotides, the CDR3 is TGTGCCAGTAGTATAGAGGCAGGGAGGAACACCGGGGAGCTGTTTTTT.

This clone has a single count. The chain recombines TRBV25-1 with TRBJ2-5; 7 nucleotides line up with TRBD2. The end of the DNA fits TRBJ2-7 better, so the J call may be wrong. The CDR3 contains 16 residues. CDR1 and CDR2 from the germline V gene are MGHDK and SYGVNS. Here the CDR3 reads CASSEWGGRLVDEQYF. The CDR3 nucleotides are TGTGCCAGCAGTGAATGGGGCGGGAGATTAGTAGACGAGCAGTACTTC.

The rearrangement uses TRBV5-1 and TRBJ1-3; 9 bases agree with TRBD1. V was clipped by 4 bases and J by 4 bases; unmatched bases: 3. There are 14 residues in the CDR3. Germline loops: CDR1 SGHRS, CDR2 YFSETQ. The CDR3 bases are TGCGCCAGCAGCGGGACAGGGACGGGAAACACCATATATTTT. Residues: CASSGTGTGNTIYF. Filled out from reference TRBV5-1 and TRBJ1-3, the complete variable domain reads KAGVTQTPRYLIKTRGQQVTLSCSPISGHRSVSWYQQTPGQGLQFLFEYFSETQRNKGNFPGRFSGRQFSNSRSEMNVSTLELGDSALYLCASSGTGTGNTIYFGEGSWLTVV.

CDR3 residues: CASKQGNQGDTQYF. CDR3 nucleotide sequence: TGTGCCAGCAAGCAGGGGAATCAGGGAGATACGCAGTATTTT. The chain carries TRBV6-5 and TRBJ2-3; perhaps TRBD1 as D (6 bases). V lost 7 bases and J 5 bases, leaving 16 bases between the germline ends. Germline CDR1 reads MNHEY; CDR2 reads SVGAGI. The CDR3 spans 14 residues.

This clone has just one count. This chain uses TRBV7-9 with TRBJ2-7, with 7 bases aligning to TRBD2. The CDR3 runs 15 residues. The V gene's germline CDR1 is SEHNR and CDR2 FQNEAQ (reference sequence). J was trimmed by 1 base and V by 5 bases; bases with no gene match: 8. The CDR3: CASSKLGGSSYEQYF. Here the CDR3 DNA reads TGTGCCAGCAGCAAACTGGGGGGGTCTTCCTACGAGCAGTACTTC.

V usage is TRBV28 and J usage is TRBJ2-7; 8 bases match TRBD2. J was trimmed by 2 bases and V by 3 bases; bases with no gene match: 6. The CDR3 sequence is 15 residues long. From germline, CDR1 is MDHEN and CDR2 SYDVKM. CDR3 loop: CASSFQLADTYEQYF. DNA for the CDR3: TGTGCCAGCAGTTTTCAACTAGCGGATACCTACGAGCAGTACTTC.

This chain connects TRBV30 to TRBJ2-5; D may be TRBD2 (6 bases). V was shortened by 8 bases and J by 5 bases, with 15 bases between the two germline ends. The germline V gene has CDR1 GTSNPN and CDR2 SVGIG (reference sequence). CDR3 length: 12 amino acids. CDR3 region: CAAGLAQETQYF. CDR3 sequence (DNA): TGTGCCGCGGGGTTAGCCCAGGAGACCCAGTACTTC. The whole variable domain, remainder taken from reference TRBV30 and TRBJ2-5, is SQTIHQWPATLVQPVGSPLSLECTVEGTSNPNLYWYRQAAGRGLQLLFYSVGIGQISSEVPQNLSASRPQDRQFILSSKKLLLSDSGFYLCAAGLAQETQYFGPGTRLLVL.

J is TRBJ2-7 and V is TRBV7-9; 7 bases are shared with TRBD1. This CDR3 has 13 amino acids. CDR1 and CDR2 (germline): SEHNR, FQNEAQ (reference sequence). V shed 4 bases and J 6 bases; nucleotides not matched to a gene: 6. CDR3 loop: CASSWDSPSEQYF. CDR3 bases: TGTGCCAGCAGCTGGGACAGTCCGTCCGAGCAGTACTTC.

The V gene is TRBV19, the J gene TRBJ1-2, with a possible D match to TRBD1 (5 bases). CDR3 length equals 15 residues. Per germline, CDR1 LNHDA and CDR2 SQIVND (reference sequence). With 6 bases removed from V and 0 bases from J, the gap between germline ends came to 14 bases. CDR3 loop: CASSPPMGANYGYTF. The DNA for the CDR3 is TGTGCCAGTAGCCCCCCAATGGGGGCTAACTATGGCTACACCTTC.

This sequence joins TRBV5-1 and TRBJ1-2; D remains ambiguous. V was pared by 1 base and J by 4 bases, with 14 bases between. The CDR3 loop spans 15 amino acids. Germline CDR1 reads SGHRS; CDR2 reads YFSETQ. CDR3 in DNA: TGCGCCAGCAGCTTGATGGGCCAAGCCGTCTATGGCTACACCTTC. Protein product: CASSLMGQAVYGYTF.

The V and J genes are TRBV10-3 and TRBJ2-3, with 10 bases identical to TRBD2. The junction had 7 bases not matched to a gene; V was cut back by 8 bases and J by 2 bases. The CDR3 spans 15 residues. From germline, CDR1 is ENHRY and CDR2 SYGVKD. The CDR3 DNA reads TGTGCCATCTTCCCGGGACTAGCGAACACAGATACGCAGTATTTT. Translating gives CAIFPGLANTDTQYF.

This clone was counted a single time. The genes are TRBV10-2 and TRBJ1-6; D is unclear. Per the germline V gene, CDR1 is WSHSY and CDR2 is SAAADI. The CDR3 totals 12 residues. V dropped 11 bases and J dropped 7 bases, with 12 bases sitting between them. The DNA of the CDR3 is TGCGCCTCGGGTGGGTCCAATTCACCCCTCCACTTT. Its protein is CASGGSNSPLHF.

The J gene is TRBJ2-1, the V gene TRBV28; 7 bases match TRBD1. CDR1 and CDR2 (germline): MDHEN, SYDVKM. This CDR3 region has 15 residues. V dropped 5 bases and J dropped 1; count of bases not matched to a gene: 5. The CDR3 sequence: CASSPPTGSYNEQFF. The CDR3 nucleotides are TGTGCCAGCAGTCCACCGACAGGGTCCTACAATGAGCAGTTCTTC.

As concerns this clone: The same CDR3 can be traced to other DNA sequences in this sample. This chain connects TRBV10-3 to TRBJ1-2; 7 bases line up with TRBD1. Germline CDR1 is ENHRY and CDR2 is SYGVKD. The CDR3 has 14 residues. J gave up 5 bases and V 0 bases, and 3 bases lay outside the gene matches. In DNA form, the CDR3 reads TGTGCCATCAGTGAGTCGGGGACAGCATATGGCTACACCTTC. Amino acids: CAISESGTAYGYTF.